This TCR beta chain was identified during a study of cytomegalovirus exposure and HLA in healthy donors. Study results and caveats: Among the CMV-associated chains, three were confirmed in vitro as specific for CMV antigens. In all likelihood, a cluster of highly shared sequence variants was a sequencing artifact. TCR beta V- and J-gene trimming was later associated with a missense DCLRE1C variant.

A multiplex PCR was run with 60 Vbeta primers and 13 Jbeta primers. The protocol was immunoSEQ multiplex PCR, while the TCRdb copy is restricted to in-frame clones and leaves out a portion. This sample contains about 210,000 clones. A note on this clone: Its antigen is still unknown.

The CDR3 has 16 residues. Losses at the gene ends were 3 bases for V and 7 bases for J; bases not matched to a gene: 13. The germline gives CDR1 ENHRY, CDR2 SYGVKD. The chain couples TRBV10-3 to TRBJ1-2, with 8 positions matching TRBD1. The sample taken for sequencing was PBMCs. The clonotype was recovered from a woman between 25 and 40 years old in good health and CMV-seropositive. CDR3 in DNA: TGTGCCATCAGTGATGGCGGTAAGGACAGGGCGGCTGGCTACACCTTC. This sequence encodes CAISDGGKDRAAGYTF.